This TCR beta chain was sequenced in a study of T-cell reconstitution after alpha-beta-depleted transplantation in children (dated by TCRdb to 2015 to 2016). The study in broad terms: Using TCR repertoire profiling, the study quantitatively followed how T-cell immune reconstitution unfolded in children after TCRalphabeta/CD19-depleted allogeneic hematopoietic cell transplantation.

Library prep was done by PCR. Instrument on record: Illumina HiSeq 2500. TCR libraries were prepared with molecular barcoding, using unique molecular identifiers to normalize TCRbeta repertoire quantification. The public reads were reanalyzed by TCRdb: fastp trimming at Q25, MiXCR alignment, in-frame beta chains only. Here each entry gathers all rows of one CDR3 protein and keeps the most common genes and DNA. The sample table lists approximately 400,000 distinct CDR3 sequences, about 11% of them with a count of one. The ten largest clonotypes hold 4.5% to 6% of the sample. This clonotype was observed a handful of times. The antigen it recognizes is unknown. No quality values exist for individual bases; no much larger clone is one base distant. The sample in question was PBMCs from the stem cell graft donor, obtained from the stem cell graft. The clonotype comes from a human donor who donated a stem cell graft to a child with acute myeloid leukemia.

The CDR3 reads CASRTGSSTKANEKLFF. The bases are TGCGCCAGCAGGACAGGGTCGTCGACGAAGGCGAATGAAAAACTGTTTTTT. The chain couples TRBV5-1 to TRBJ1-4; TRBD1 agrees with 7 junctional bases. Sequences SGHRS (CDR1) and YFSETQ (CDR2) are obtained from the germline V gene. Trimming removed 5 bases from V and 5 bases from J; the gene matches leave 15 bases unexplained. The CDR3 runs 17 residues from the cysteine to the phenylalanine. The retained sequence is limited to the CDR3, 51 bases, with the frame set at the first base.